Listed here is a single T cell receptor beta chain. Its antigen is unidentified. The sample is drawn from a study of shared clonotypes between healthy human individuals. Study observations and caveats: Deeper or shallower sequencing was expected to change how clonotypes are shared among donors.

V lost 7 bases, J lost 2 bases, and 15 bases lay in between. The CDR3 has 15 amino acids. Germline V gene sequence: CDR1 MNHEY, CDR2 SMNVEV (reference sequence). TCRdb's table, derived via immunoSEQ multiplex PCR, lists solely in-frame clones and lacks some. This sample has about 2.4 million clones, with more than 85% found just once. V and J are TRBV27 and TRBJ1-5; tentatively, D is TRBD1 (5 bases). This TCR came from a man aged 18 to 29 in good health. Some clones in this sample may be carry-over from other donors' samples. Sequencing was carried out using naive CD4+ T cells from PBMCs. As to subset: CD45RA+ positively selected. The CDR3 reads CASTRLDSRNQPQHF. DNA of the CDR3: TGTGCCAGCACCAGGCTCGACAGTCGCAATCAGCCCCAGCATTTT.